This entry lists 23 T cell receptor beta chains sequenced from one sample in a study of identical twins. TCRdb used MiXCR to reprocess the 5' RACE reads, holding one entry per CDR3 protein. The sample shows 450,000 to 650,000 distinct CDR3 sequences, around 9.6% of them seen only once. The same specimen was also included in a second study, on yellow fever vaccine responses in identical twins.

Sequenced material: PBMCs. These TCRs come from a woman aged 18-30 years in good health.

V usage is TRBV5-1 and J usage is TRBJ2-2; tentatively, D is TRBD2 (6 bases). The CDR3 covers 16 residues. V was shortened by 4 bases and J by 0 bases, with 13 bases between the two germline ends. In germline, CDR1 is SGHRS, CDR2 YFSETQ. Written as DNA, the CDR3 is TGCGCCAGCAGCCAGGGAGGACGATCGAACACCGGGGAGCTGTTTTTT. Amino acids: CASSQGGRSNTGELFF.

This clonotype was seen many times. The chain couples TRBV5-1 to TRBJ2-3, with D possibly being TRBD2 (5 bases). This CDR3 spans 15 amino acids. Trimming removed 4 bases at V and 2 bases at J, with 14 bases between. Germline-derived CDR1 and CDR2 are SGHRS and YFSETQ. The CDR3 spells CASSEGFFHTDTQYF. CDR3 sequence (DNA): TGCGCCAGCAGCGAGGGTTTTTTCCACACAGATACGCAGTATTTT.

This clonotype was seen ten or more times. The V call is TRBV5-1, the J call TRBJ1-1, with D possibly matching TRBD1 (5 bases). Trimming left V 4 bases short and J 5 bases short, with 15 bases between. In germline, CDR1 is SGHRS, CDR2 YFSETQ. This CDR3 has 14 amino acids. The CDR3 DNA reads TGCGCCAGCAGCCGTACAGGCTTGGGAACTGAAGCTTTCTTT. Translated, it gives CASSRTGLGTEAFF.

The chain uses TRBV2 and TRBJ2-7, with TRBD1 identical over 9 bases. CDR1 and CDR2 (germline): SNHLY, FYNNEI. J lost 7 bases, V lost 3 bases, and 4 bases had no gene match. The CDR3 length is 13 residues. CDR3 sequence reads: CASSDTGGGEQYF. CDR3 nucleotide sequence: TGTGCCAGCAGTGACACAGGGGGCGGGGAGCAGTACTTC.

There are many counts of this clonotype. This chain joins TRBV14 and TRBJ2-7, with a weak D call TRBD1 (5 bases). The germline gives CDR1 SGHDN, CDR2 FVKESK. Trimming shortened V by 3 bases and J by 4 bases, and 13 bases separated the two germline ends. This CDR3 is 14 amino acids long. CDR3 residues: CASSQTGQTYEQYF. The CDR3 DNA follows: TGTGCCAGCAGCCAGACCGGACAAACTTACGAGCAGTACTTC.

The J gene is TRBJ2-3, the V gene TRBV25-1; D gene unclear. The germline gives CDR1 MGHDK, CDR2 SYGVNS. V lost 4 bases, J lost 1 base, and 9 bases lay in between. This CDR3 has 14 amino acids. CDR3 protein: CASSVWSGTDTQYF. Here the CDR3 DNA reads TGTGCCAGCAGTGTCTGGTCCGGCACAGATACGCAGTATTTT.

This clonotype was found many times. The CDR3 loop reads CASTLREDTEAFF. In DNA form, the CDR3 reads TGTGCCAGCACCCTAAGGGAGGACACTGAAGCTTTCTTT. The chain uses TRBV7-9 and TRBJ1-1; no clear D. This CDR3 has 13 residues. V lost 7 bases, J lost 3 bases, and 12 bases lay in between. Germline V gene lookup returns CDR1 SEHNR and CDR2 FQNEAQ (reference sequence). Using reference TRBV7-9 and TRBJ1-1 for the parts outside the CDR3, the full variable domain is DTGVSQNPRHKITKRGQNVTFRCDPISEHNRLYWYRQTLGQGPEFLTYFQNEAQLEKSRLLSDRFSAERPKGSFSTLEIQRTEQGDSAMYLCASTLREDTEAFFGQGTRLTVV.

CDR3 DNA: TGTGCCAGTAAACAGGGAAAGGTGGAGACCCAGTACTTC. This encodes CASKQGKVETQYF. The chain links TRBV6-1 to TRBJ2-5, with D possibly being TRBD1 (6 bases). CDR1 and CDR2 (germline): MNHNS, SASEGT. This CDR3 spans 13 amino acids. Trimming removed 9 bases at V and 5 bases at J, with 16 bases between.

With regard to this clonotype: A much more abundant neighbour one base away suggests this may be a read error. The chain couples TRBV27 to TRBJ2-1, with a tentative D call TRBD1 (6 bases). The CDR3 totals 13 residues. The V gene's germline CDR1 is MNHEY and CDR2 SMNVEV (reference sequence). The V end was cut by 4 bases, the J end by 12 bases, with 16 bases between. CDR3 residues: CASSSSPATGQFF. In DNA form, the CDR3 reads TGTGCCAGCAGTTCCAGCCCCGCGACAGGGCAGTTCTTC.

This chain's CDR3 is CASSLGGLARETQYF. The CDR3 coding sequence is TGTGCCAGCAGCTTAGGGGGACTAGCGAGGGAGACCCAGTACTTC. The V call is TRBV11-2, the J call TRBJ2-5, with 10 positions matching TRBD2. In germline, CDR1 is SGHAT, CDR2 FQNNGV. The CDR3 contains 15 residues. Losses at the gene ends were 1 base for V and 5 bases for J; bases not matched to a gene: 4.

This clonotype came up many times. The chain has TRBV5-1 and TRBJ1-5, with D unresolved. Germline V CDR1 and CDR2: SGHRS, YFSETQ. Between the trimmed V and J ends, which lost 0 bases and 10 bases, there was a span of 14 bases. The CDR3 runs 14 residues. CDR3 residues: CASSLDWGLFPQHF. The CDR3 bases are TGCGCCAGCAGCTTGGATTGGGGTCTGTTTCCCCAGCATTTT.

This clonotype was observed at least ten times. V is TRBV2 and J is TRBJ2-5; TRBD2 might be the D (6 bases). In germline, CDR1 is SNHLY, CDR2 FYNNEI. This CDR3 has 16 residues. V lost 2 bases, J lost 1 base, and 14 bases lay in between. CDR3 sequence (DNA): TGTGCCAGCAGTGAATCAGGAGGGGCTTTCCAAGAGACCCAGTACTTC. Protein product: CASSESGGAFQETQYF.

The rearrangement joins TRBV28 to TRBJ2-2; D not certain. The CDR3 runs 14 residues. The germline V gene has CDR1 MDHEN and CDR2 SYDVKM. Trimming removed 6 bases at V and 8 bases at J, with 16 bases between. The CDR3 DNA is TGTGCCAGCAGACGACCTGGGAACTTAGGGGAGCTGTTTTTT. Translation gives CASRRPGNLGELFF.

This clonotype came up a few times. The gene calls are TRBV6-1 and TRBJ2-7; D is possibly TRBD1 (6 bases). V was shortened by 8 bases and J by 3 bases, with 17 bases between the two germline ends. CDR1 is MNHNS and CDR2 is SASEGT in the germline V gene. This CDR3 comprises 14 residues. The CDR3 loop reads CASRDAGRGYEQYF. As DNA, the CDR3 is TGTGCCAGCCGCGACGCGGGCAGGGGCTACGAGCAGTACTTC.

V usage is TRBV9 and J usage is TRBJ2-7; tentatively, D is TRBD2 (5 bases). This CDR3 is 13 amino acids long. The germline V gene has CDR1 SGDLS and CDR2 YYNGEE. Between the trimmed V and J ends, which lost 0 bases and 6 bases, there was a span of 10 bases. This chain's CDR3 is CASSVAPGSEQYF. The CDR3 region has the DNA TGTGCCAGCAGCGTAGCTCCGGGAAGCGAGCAGTACTTC.

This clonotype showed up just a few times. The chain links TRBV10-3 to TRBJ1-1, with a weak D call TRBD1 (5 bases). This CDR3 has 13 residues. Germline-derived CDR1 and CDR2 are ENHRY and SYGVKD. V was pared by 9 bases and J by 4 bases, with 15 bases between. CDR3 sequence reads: CAMGGVGGTEAFF. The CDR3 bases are TGTGCCATGGGGGGGGTTGGTGGCACTGAAGCTTTCTTT.

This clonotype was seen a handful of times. CDR3 amino acids: CSVVLAGGFWETQYF. The DNA for the CDR3 is TGCAGCGTTGTTCTGGCAGGGGGGTTTTGGGAGACCCAGTACTTC. V is TRBV29-1 and J is TRBJ2-5; D is perhaps TRBD1 (7 bases). The CDR3 is made up of 15 amino acids. With 4 bases removed from V and 5 bases from J, the gap between germline ends came to 20 bases. Germline V gives CDR1 SQVTM, CDR2 ANQGSEA.

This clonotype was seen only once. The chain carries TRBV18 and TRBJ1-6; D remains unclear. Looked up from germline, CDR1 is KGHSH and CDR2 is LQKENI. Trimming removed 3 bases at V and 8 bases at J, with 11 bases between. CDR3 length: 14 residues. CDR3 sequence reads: CASSPEGFDSPLHF. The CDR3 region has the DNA TGTGCCAGCTCACCGGAGGGTTTCGATTCACCCCTCCACTTT.

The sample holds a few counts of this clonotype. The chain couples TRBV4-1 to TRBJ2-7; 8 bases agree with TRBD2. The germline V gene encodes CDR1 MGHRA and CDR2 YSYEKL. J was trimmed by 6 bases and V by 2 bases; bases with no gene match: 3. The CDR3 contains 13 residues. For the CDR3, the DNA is TGCGCCAGCAGCCAACTCCGGGGGGGCGAGCAGTACTTC. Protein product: CASSQLRGGEQYF.

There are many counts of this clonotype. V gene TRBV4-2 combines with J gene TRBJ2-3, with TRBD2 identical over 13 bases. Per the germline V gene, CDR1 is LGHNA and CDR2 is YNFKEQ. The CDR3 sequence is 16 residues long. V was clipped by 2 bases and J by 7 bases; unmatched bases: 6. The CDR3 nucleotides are TGTGCCAGCAGCCAACAAACTAGCGGGGGGGCTTATACGCAGTATTTT. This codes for CASSQQTSGGAYTQYF.

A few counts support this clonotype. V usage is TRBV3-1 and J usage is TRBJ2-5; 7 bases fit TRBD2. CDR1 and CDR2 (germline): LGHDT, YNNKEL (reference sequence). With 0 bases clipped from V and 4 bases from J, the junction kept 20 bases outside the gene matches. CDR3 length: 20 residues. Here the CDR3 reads CASSQDFLADPQRRGETQYF. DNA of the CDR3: TGTGCCAGCAGCCAAGATTTCCTAGCGGACCCCCAGCGGCGGGGAGAGACCCAGTACTTC.

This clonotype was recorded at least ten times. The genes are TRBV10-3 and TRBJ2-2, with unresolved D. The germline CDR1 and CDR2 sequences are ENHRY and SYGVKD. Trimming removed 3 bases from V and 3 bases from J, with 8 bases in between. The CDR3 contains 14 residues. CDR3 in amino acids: CAISESSDTGELFF. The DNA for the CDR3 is TGTGCCATCAGTGAAAGCTCCGACACCGGGGAGCTGTTTTTT.

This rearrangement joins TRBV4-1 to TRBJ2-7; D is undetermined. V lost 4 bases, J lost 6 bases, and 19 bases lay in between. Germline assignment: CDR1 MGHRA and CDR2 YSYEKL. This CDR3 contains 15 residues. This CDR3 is CASSREDPNSGEQYF. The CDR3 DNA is TGCGCCAGCAGCCGGGAAGATCCGAATTCAGGCGAGCAGTACTTC.